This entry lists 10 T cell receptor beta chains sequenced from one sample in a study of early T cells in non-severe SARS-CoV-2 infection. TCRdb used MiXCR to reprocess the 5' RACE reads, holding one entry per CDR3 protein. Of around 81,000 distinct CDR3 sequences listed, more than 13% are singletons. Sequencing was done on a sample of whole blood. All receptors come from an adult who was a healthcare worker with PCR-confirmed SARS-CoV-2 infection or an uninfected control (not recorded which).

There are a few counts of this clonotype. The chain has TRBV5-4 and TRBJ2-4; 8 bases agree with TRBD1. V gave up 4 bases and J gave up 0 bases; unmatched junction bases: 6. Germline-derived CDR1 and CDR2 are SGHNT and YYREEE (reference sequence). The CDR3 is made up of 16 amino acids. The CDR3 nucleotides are TGTGCCAGCAGCCCCGACAGGGGACTAGCCAAAAACATTCAGTACTTC. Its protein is CASSPDRGLAKNIQYF.

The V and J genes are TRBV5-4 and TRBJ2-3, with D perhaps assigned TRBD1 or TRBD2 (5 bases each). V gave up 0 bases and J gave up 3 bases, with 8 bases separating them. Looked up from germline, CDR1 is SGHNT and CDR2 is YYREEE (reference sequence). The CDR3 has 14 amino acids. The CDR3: CASSLGGLTDTQYF. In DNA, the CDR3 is TGTGCCAGCAGCTTGGGGGGGTTGACAGATACGCAGTATTTT.

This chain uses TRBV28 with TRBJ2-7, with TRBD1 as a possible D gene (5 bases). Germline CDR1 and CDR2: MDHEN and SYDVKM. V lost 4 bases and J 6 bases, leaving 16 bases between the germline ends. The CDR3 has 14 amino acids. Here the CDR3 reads CASSSQVQGAEQYF. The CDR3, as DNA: TGTGCCAGCAGTTCCCAAGTGCAGGGCGCCGAGCAGTACTTC.

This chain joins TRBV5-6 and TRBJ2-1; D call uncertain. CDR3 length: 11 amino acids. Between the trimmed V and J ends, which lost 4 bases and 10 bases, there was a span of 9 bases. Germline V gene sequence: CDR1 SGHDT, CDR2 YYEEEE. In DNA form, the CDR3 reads TGTGCCAGCAGCCACGAGCAGGAGCAGTTCTTC. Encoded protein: CASSHEQEQFF.

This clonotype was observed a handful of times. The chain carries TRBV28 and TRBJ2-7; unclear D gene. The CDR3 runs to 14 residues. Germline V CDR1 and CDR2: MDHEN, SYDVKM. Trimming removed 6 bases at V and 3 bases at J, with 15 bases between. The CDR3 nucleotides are TGTGCCAGCAGCGGGCCTTCCTTCTTCTACGAGCAGTACTTC. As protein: CASSGPSFFYEQYF.

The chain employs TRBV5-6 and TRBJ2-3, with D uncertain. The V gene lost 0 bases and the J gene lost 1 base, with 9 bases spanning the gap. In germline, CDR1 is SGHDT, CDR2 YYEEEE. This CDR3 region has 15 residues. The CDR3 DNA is TGTGCCAGCAGCTTGGACCAGGTGGGCACAGATACGCAGTATTTT. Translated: CASSLDQVGTDTQYF.

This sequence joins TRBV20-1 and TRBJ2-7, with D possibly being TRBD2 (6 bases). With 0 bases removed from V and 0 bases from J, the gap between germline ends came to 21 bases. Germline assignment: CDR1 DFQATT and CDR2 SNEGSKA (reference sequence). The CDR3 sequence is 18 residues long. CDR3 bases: TGCAGTGCTAGAGATCTTTTGAGGGCTAGCGATCTCTCCTACGAGCAGTACTTC. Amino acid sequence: CSARDLLRASDLSYEQYF.

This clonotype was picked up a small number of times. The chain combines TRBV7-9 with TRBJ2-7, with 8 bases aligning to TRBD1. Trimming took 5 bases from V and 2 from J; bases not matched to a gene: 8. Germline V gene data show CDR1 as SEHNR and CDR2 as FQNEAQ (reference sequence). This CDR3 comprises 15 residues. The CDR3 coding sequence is TGTGCCAGCAGCGTCATTAGGGACAGGACCTACGAGCAGTACTTC. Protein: CASSVIRDRTYEQYF.

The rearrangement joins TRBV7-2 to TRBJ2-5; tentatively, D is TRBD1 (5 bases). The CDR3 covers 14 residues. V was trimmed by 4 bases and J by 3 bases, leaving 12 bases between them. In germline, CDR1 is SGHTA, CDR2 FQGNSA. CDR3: CASSSPRAEETQYF. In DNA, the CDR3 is TGTGCCAGCAGCTCCCCCAGGGCCGAAGAGACCCAGTACTTC. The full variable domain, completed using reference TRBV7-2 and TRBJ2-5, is GAGVSQSPSNKVTEKGKDVELRCDPISGHTALYWYRQSLGQGLEFLIYFQGNSAPDKSGLPSDRFSAERTGGSVSTLTIQRTQQEDSAVYLCASSSPRAEETQYFGPGTRLLVL.

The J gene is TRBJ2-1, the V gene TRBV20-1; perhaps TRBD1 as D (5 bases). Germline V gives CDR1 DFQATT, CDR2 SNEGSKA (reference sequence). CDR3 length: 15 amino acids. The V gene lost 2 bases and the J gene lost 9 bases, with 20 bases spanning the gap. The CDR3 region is CSARSKTDQIGEQFF. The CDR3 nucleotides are TGCAGTGCTAGATCCAAGACAGACCAAATCGGTGAGCAGTTCTTC.